This TCR beta chain was profiled in a study of blood T cell repertoires in COVID-19. Study in general: The cDNA or gDNA used as material had been derived from T cells, B-cell-depleted T cells, or PBMCs.

Germline CDR1 is LGHDT and CDR2 is YNNKEL (reference sequence). The CDR3 contains 15 residues. The V segment lost 4 bases and the J segment 3 bases; nucleotides outside the gene matches: 6. Original handling: Amplification from reference gene primers served as the basis for estimated nucleated cell counts. Sequencing used immunoSEQ multiplex PCR; TCRdb keeps in-frame clones, though not all of them. That table furnishes V, J and clone size, whereas the DNA furnished D and trimming. The table has 110,000 to 150,000 clones, over 75% seen once. The sequenced sample was peripheral blood. This chain links TRBV3-1 (or the pseudogene TRBV3-2) with TRBJ1-3, with 7 bases fitting TRBD1. This TCR was recovered from a human donor in a cohort sampled during active COVID-19. The CDR3 loop is CASSRVGGDGNTIYF. CDR3 nucleotide sequence: TGTGCCAGCAGCCGCGTAGGGGGCGATGGAAACACCATATATTTT.